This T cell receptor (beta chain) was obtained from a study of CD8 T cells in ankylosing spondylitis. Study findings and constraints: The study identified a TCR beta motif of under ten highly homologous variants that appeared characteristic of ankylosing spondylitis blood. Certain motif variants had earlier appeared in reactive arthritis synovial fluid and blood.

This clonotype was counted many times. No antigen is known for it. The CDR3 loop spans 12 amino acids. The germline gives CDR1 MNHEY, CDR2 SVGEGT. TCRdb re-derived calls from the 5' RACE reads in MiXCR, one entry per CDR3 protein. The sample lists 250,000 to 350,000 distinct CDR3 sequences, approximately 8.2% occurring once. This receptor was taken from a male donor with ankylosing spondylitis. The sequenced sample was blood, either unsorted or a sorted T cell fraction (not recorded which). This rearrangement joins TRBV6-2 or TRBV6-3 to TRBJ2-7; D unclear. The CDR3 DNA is TGTGTCACCTCCAGGCCGTCCTACGAGCAGTACTTC. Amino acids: CVTSRPSYEQYF.